These 4 T cell receptor beta chains were sequenced from one sample in a study of blood T cells in healthy people across ages. Together with a sample-barcoded 5' primer, a J-beta primer mix was included in a second PCR lasting roughly 6 to 12 cycles. TCRdb re-analysed the 5' RACE reads in MiXCR, keeping a single row per CDR3 protein. There are about 900,000 distinct CDR3 sequences in the sample; about 44% occur only once, and around 15% lies in the top ten. The sample comprised blood. All receptors derive from a man aged 25 to 40 in good health.

The chain uses TRBV5-1 and TRBJ2-5; D is possibly TRBD2 (5 bases). Germline V gene lookup returns CDR1 SGHRS and CDR2 YFSETQ. The CDR3 is 17 amino acids. Deletions cut 5 bases from V and 3 bases from J, with 23 bases between. CDR3 nucleotide sequence: TGCGCCAGCAGACGCACGGGAAGTAATGCGAATGAAGAGACCCAGTACTTC. Its protein is CASRRTGSNANEETQYF.

The CDR3 nucleotides are TGCAGCGTTGATGCGGCAGGGGTTGAGGAGACCCAGTACTTC. Encoded protein: CSVDAAGVEETQYF. The chain is built from TRBV29-1 and TRBJ2-5; weak D call: TRBD1 (6 bases). This CDR3 region has 14 residues. Between the trimmed V and J ends, which lost 3 bases and 5 bases, there was a span of 16 bases. Germline assignment: CDR1 SQVTM and CDR2 ANQGSEA. Filled out from reference TRBV29-1 and TRBJ2-5, the complete variable domain reads SAVISQKPSRDICQRGTSLTIQCQVDSQVTMMFWYRQQPGQSLTLIATANQGSEATYESGFVIDKFPISRPNLTFSTLTVSNMSPEDSSIYLCSVDAAGVEETQYFGPGTRLLVL.

This clonotype was found a few times. The V gene is TRBV7-9, the J gene TRBJ1-6; TRBD1 agrees at 9 bases. From germline, CDR1 is SEHNR and CDR2 FQNEAQ (reference sequence). Germline trimming cut 6 bases from V and 8 bases from J; bases unmatched to any gene: 8. The CDR3 is made up of 15 amino acids. CDR3 sequence: CASSWQDRGDSPLHF. CDR3 DNA sequence: TGTGCCAGCAGTTGGCAGGACAGGGGCGATTCACCCCTCCACTTT.

V gene TRBV12-3 or TRBV12-4 combines with J gene TRBJ2-5; 8 positions match TRBD1. The CDR3 is 14 residues long. The trim removed 5 bases at V and 5 bases at J, leaving 7 bases unmatched. The DNA for the CDR3 is TGTGCCAGCAGTCACCTGACAGGGGTGGAGACCCAGTACTTC. Translation gives CASSHLTGVETQYF.